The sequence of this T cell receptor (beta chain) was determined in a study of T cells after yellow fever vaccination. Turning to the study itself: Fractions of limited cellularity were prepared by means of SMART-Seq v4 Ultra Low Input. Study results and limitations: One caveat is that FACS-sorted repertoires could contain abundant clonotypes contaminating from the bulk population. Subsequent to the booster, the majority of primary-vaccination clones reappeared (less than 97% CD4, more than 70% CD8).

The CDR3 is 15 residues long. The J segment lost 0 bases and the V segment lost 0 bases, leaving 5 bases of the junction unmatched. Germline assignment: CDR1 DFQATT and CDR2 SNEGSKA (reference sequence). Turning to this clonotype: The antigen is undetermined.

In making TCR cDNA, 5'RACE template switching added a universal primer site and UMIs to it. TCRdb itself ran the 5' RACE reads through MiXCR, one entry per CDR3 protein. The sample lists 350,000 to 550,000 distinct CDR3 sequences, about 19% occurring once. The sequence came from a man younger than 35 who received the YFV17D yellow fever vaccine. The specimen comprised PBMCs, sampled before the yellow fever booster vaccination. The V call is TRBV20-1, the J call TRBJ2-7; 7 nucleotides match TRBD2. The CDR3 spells CSARDASGASYEQYF. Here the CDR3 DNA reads TGCAGTGCTAGAGACGCCAGCGGGGCCTCCTACGAGCAGTACTTC.